The present TCR beta chain was sequenced within a study of regulatory T cells in long-lasting Graves disease. Both iRepertoire HTBI primers and Arm-PCR of CDR3 regions were used to build the TCR beta libraries. TCRdb reanalysed the multiplex PCR reads using MiXCR and keeps one entry per CDR3 protein. The table has about 460,000 distinct CDR3 sequences, approximately 22% seen once; the top ten hold around 13%. Documented time point: persistent/refractory GD, antithyroid drugs over 5 years with positive TRAb. PBMC RNA served as the TCR library source. From germline, CDR1 is SQVTM and CDR2 ANQGSEA. The CDR3 spans 13 residues. V lost 8 bases and J lost 13; bases outside the gene matches: 16. Study-level points and caveats: Persistent disease preferred TRBV28, TRBJ1-2 and TRBJ2-5; new disease, TRBV20-1 and TRBJ2-1. Fewer public clonotypes were shared by new patients (approximately 1,000) than by persistent patients (roughly 2,500).

This clonotype came up many times. The antigen is unknown. The receptor comes from a female donor with Graves disease. The chain uses TRBV29-1 and TRBJ1-2, with 10 bases aligning to TRBD1. Sequences were derived from peripheral blood mononuclear cells (PBMCs), sampled when the disease was refractory, from a patient treated with antithyroid drugs. In DNA, the CDR3 is TGCAGCCCACTACGACAGGGGGCCACACTGGGCACCTTC. Protein product: CSPLRQGATLGTF.